This TCR beta chain is drawn from a study of beta chain features in type 1 diabetes (dated by TCRdb to about 2018). As for the study more broadly: Mean age, gender distribution, total cell number and subset yield were not different between patients and healthy donors. The study compared TCRB repertoires of sorted circulating CD4+ T cell subsets between recently diagnosed type 1 diabetes patients and matched healthy donors. Regulatory and stem cell-like memory subsets were isolated from only 8 patients and 8 healthy donors, whereas naive and central memory subsets came from all 28 donors. A total of just under 110,000,000 sorted cells were examined across all samples, and RNA yield correlated strongly with the number of cells per subset. The full study reports these points: PCR may preferentially amplify shorter templates, but because patient and control samples were amplified and corrected together, any resulting skew would affect both groups equally. Because cDNA was sequenced instead of genomic DNA, highly expressing activated cells could be over-represented, though the groups showed no difference in activation or CD3 levels. At VDJ recombination sites, type 1 diabetes patients had fewer insertions and more deleted nucleotides, which implies abnormalities in thymic rearrangement. The naive, central memory and regulatory TCRB repertoires appeared to resemble one another more closely among patients than among healthy donors. Because the HLA sub-analyses included only small numbers of individuals, any influence of HLA type on TCRB rearrangement was left unresolved. In all four CD4+ subsets, TCRB CDR3 length was moderately but significantly shorter in type 1 diabetes patients.

About this clone itself: There is no known antigen for this receptor. Qualities for individual bases were not recorded, and no much larger clone is one base off.

Counted from cysteine to phenylalanine, this CDR3 has 15 amino acids. The retained sequence is limited to the CDR3, 45 bases, with the frame set at the first base. Relative to germline, V is 6 bases shorter and J is 0 bases shorter, with 15 bases between their ends. The germline V gene yields MNHEY for CDR1 and SVGAGI for CDR2. The High Capacity cDNA Reverse Transcription Kit was used to reverse transcribe all of the isolated RNA, meaning that expressed TCRB transcripts were what got sequenced. Deep immunoSEQ sequencing was performed on naive, central memory and regulatory T cell samples, with an average of roughly 3.6 million total reads per sample. Sorted cells were lysed in RLT buffer and RNA was extracted with DNase-treated RNeasy Micro or Mini kits, depending on cell number. To prevent cross-contamination, every cell subset was processed on its own, while patient and healthy donor samples were processed together. The immunoSEQ multiplex PCR was used to amplify TCRB sequences from cDNA, yielding 87-bp fragments that span the CDR3 region. The amplicons were sequenced using the Illumina HiSeq platform. In the source study's methods: Synthetic template baselines were used to correct PCR bias computationally, reads within Hamming distance 2 were collapsed together, and singletons that could not be merged were discarded. Reads were aligned to IMGT to assign V, D and J genes, CDR3 length, and insertions or deletions at six rearrangement sites. Within each subset, clonotype counts were normalized to the number of sorted cells before true diversity and Gini coefficients were calculated with the tcR R package. The overlap coefficient, calculated on TCRB nucleotide sequences, was used to quantify repertoire sharing. Here the immuneACCESS table is served through TCRdb, limited to in-frame sequences with V and J called. Missing clones are a known gap in these copies; in checked studies unresolved V genes cover under half, and the rest lacks a known reason. V, J and clone size were drawn from that table, and D and trimming were deduced from the DNA. A total of hundreds of thousands of clones appear in this sample, 6.5% to 10% of them only once. The ten biggest clones cover 0.44% of the sample.

Each donor gave one peripheral blood draw, averaging roughly 120 mL, which was collected into heparinised tubes. A BD FACSAria II was used to sort naive, central memory, regulatory and stem cell-like memory CD4+ T cells with a panel that included CD45RO, CCR7, CD25, CD127, CD95 and CD27. All sorted populations exceeded 95% purity. PBMCs were separated immediately by Lymphoprep density gradient centrifugation and were stained directly, without being cultured. So that batch effects would be minimized, each experiment stained and sorted samples in pairs, pairing one healthy donor with one patient. Input material: central memory CD4+ T cells from blood. The rearranged chain carries TRBV6-5 and TRBJ2-7; TRBD1 could be the D gene, as 6 bases match. This TCR was sampled from a young woman in good health. The DNA sequence is TGTGCCAGCAGGGAATCTCCGGGACACTCCTACGAGCAGTACTTC. This sequence encodes CASRESPGHSYEQYF.